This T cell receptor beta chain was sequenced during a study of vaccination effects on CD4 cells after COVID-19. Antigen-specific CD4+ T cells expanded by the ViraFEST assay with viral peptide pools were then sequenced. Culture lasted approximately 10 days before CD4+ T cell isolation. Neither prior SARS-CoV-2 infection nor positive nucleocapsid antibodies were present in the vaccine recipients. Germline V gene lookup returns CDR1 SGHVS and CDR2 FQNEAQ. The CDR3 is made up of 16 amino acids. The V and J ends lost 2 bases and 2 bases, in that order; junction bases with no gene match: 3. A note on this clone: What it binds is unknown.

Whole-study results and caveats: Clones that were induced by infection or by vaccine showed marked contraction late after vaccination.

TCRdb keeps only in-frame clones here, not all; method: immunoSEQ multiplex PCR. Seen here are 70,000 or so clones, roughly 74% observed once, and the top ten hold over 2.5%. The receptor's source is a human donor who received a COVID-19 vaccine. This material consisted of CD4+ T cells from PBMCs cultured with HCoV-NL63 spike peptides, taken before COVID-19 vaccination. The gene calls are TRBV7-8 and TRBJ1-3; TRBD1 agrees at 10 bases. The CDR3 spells CASSLYDRGPGNTIYF. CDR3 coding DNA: TGTGCCAGCAGCTTATATGACAGGGGGCCTGGAAACACCATATATTTT.